This passage covers 26 T cell receptor beta chains from one sample sequenced in a study of T-cell reconstitution after alpha-beta-depleted transplantation in children. A library of TCRbeta sequences, prepared with unique molecular identifiers, was generated. TCRdb reprocessed the PCR reads via MiXCR and lists one record per CDR3 protein. The sample yields hundreds of thousands of distinct CDR3 sequences, over 10% seen once. Sequenced material: PBMCs, mostly from graft donor cells, taken 360 days after TCRalphabeta/CD19-depleted stem cell transplant. Receptor source: a male patient between 10 and 17 years old who had a stem cell transplant for acute myeloid leukemia, so the T cells may come from the graft donor.

This clonotype was seen repeatedly, ten times or more. The chain combines TRBV28 with TRBJ2-7, with D uncertain. Germline lookup yields CDR1 MDHEN and CDR2 SYDVKM. Deletions cut 6 bases from V and 7 bases from J, with 16 bases between. The CDR3 consists of 13 residues. For the CDR3, the DNA is TGTGCCAGCAGGCCGGGCCCGACCGGGGAGCAGTACTTC. It specifies CASRPGPTGEQYF.

The chain joins TRBV20-1 to TRBJ2-3; D is possibly TRBD2 (5 bases). Germline assignment: CDR1 DFQATT and CDR2 SNEGSKA (reference sequence). V lost 5 bases to trimming and J lost 2 bases, with 26 bases between them. The CDR3 runs to 18 residues. The CDR3 here is CSAAIPLSMRAITDTQYF. The CDR3 nucleotides are TGCAGTGCTGCCATACCACTCTCTATGCGGGCCATCACAGATACGCAGTATTTT.

The chain employs TRBV7-8 and TRBJ1-6; the D gene is possibly TRBD1 (6 bases). CDR3 size: 15 residues. Per the germline V gene, CDR1 is SGHVS and CDR2 is FQNEAQ. V lost 1 base and J lost 7, with 11 bases in between. CDR3 in DNA: TGTGCCAGCAGCTTAGACGGGGGCAGGAATTCACCCCTCCACTTT. Residues: CASSLDGGRNSPLHF. The whole variable domain, remainder taken from reference TRBV7-8 and TRBJ1-6, is GAGVSQSPRYKVAKRGQDVALRCDPISGHVSLFWYQQALGQGPEFLTYFQNEAQLDKSGLPSDRFFAERPEGSVSTLKIQRTQQEDSAVYLCASSLDGGRNSPLHFGNGTRLTVT.

The CDR3 loop reads CASILRGTGQEQYF. Written as DNA, the CDR3 is TGTGCCAGCATTCTCCGAGGGACAGGGCAAGAGCAGTACTTC. The chain carries TRBV2 and TRBJ2-7; 9 nucleotides match TRBD1. Germline assignment: CDR1 SNHLY and CDR2 FYNNEI. The CDR3 runs to 14 residues. V lost 7 bases to trimming and J lost 7 bases; unmatched junction nucleotides: 11.

This chain uses TRBV29-1 with TRBJ2-7, with D perhaps matching TRBD2 (5 bases). The germline V gene has CDR1 SQVTM and CDR2 ANQGSEA. Trimming took off 1 base at V and 5 bases at J, with 15 bases between the two ends. The CDR3 sequence is 14 residues long. The CDR3 sequence: CSVEGIGLVHEQYF. The CDR3 DNA is TGCAGCGTTGAAGGCATTGGACTGGTCCACGAGCAGTACTTC.

The chain is built from TRBV28 and TRBJ2-6; D gene ambiguous. CDR1 and CDR2 from the germline V gene are MDHEN and SYDVKM. V lost 4 bases and J lost 2, with 9 bases in between. The length of the CDR3 is 15 residues. In DNA form, the CDR3 reads TGTGCCAGCAGTTCAGGTGGGCCTGGGGCCAACGTCCTGACTTTC. Amino acid sequence: CASSSGGPGANVLTF. The full variable domain, with the rest looked up from reference TRBV28 and TRBJ2-6, is DVKVTQSSRYLVKRTGEKVFLECVQDMDHENMFWYRQDPGLGLRLIYFSYDVKMKEKGDIPEGYSVSREKKERFSLILESASTNQTSMYLCASSSGGPGANVLTFGAGSRLTVL.

This clonotype was recorded at least ten times. This rearrangement joins TRBV29-1 to TRBJ2-7, with D perhaps given as TRBD1 or TRBD2 (5 bases each). In germline, CDR1 is SQVTM, CDR2 ANQGSEA. Trimming took 5 bases from V and 2 from J, leaving 10 bases between them. There are 12 residues in the CDR3. In DNA, the CDR3 is TGCAGCGTTCCGGGGCCGGCCTACGAGCAGTACTTC. Its translation: CSVPGPAYEQYF.

This rearrangement joins TRBV12-3 or TRBV12-4 to TRBJ1-4, with 7 bases fitting TRBD1. The CDR3 spans 15 residues. V shed 7 bases and J 8 bases; nucleotides not matched to a gene: 13. For the CDR3, the DNA is TGTGCCAGCACTAGGACAGGCGGATCAGGGGAAAAACTGTTTTTT. This gives the protein CASTRTGGSGEKLFF.

This clonotype was observed a handful of times. The chain employs TRBV6-2 or TRBV6-3 and TRBJ2-1; D perhaps matches TRBD1 (6 bases). This CDR3 region has 13 residues. Per the germline V gene, CDR1 is MNHEY and CDR2 is SVGEGT. Trimming shortened V by 8 bases and J by 5 bases, and 13 bases separated the two germline ends. The CDR3 here is CASARTADNEQFF. The CDR3 coding sequence is TGTGCCAGCGCCCGGACAGCCGACAATGAGCAGTTCTTC.

This clonotype was counted only a few times. A junction end diverges from the germline sequence, so it may reflect a read error. The V and J genes are TRBV12-3 or TRBV12-4 and TRBJ2-7, with 7 bases aligning to TRBD2. The CDR3 is 11 amino acids. The CDR3 nucleotides read TGTGCCAGCAGTTTAGGAGGGACTACCAACTTC. As protein: CASSLGGTTNF.

This clonotype was recorded at least ten times. DNA of the CDR3: TGTGCCAGCAGAGAGGGGGGAGAGACCCAGTACTTC. It is translated as CASREGGETQYF. The chain links TRBV2 to TRBJ2-5; tentatively, D is TRBD1 or TRBD2 (6 bases each). Trimming took 6 bases from V and 4 from J, leaving 9 bases between them. From germline, CDR1 is SNHLY and CDR2 FYNNEI. The CDR3 spans 12 residues.

This clonotype was recorded a few times. The chain joins TRBV5-1 to TRBJ2-1; D possibly uses TRBD1 or TRBD2 (6 bases each). Trimming removed 5 bases from V and 0 bases from J, with 18 bases in between. The CDR3 length is 17 residues. Germline loops: CDR1 SGHRS, CDR2 YFSETQ. CDR3 loop: CASSHNRRDISYNEQFF. DNA for the CDR3: TGCGCCAGCAGTCACAACCGGCGGGACATCTCCTACAATGAGCAGTTCTTC.

This clonotype was counted a few times. V and J are TRBV29-1 and TRBJ2-3; D tentatively fits TRBD1 or TRBD2 (7 bases each). The CDR3 runs to 11 residues. Germline CDR1 reads SQVTM; CDR2 reads ANQGSEA. CDR3 sequence reads: CSQGGPDTQYF. CDR3 sequence (DNA): TGCAGTCAGGGGGGGCCAGATACGCAGTATTTT.

This CDR3 is CASSTPTGEGDIQYF. In DNA form, the CDR3 reads TGCGCCAGCAGCACACCCACAGGGGAGGGGGACATTCAGTACTTC. V gene TRBV5-1 combines with J gene TRBJ2-4; D tentatively fits TRBD1 or TRBD2 (7 bases each). The V and J ends lost 4 bases and 8 bases respectively, with 19 bases between them. Germline CDR1 and CDR2: SGHRS and YFSETQ. The CDR3 is 15 residues long.

At least ten counts were recorded for this clonotype. This chain uses TRBV24-1 with TRBJ2-5, with 9 bases lining up with TRBD1. V trimming: 2 bases; J trimming: 4 bases; junction bases outside the gene matches: 1. The CDR3 spans 14 residues. Germline V gives CDR1 KGHDR, CDR2 SFDVKD. This chain's CDR3 is CATSDYRGPETQYF. In nucleotides, the CDR3 is TGTGCCACCAGTGATTACAGGGGGCCAGAGACCCAGTACTTC.

In DNA form, the CDR3 reads TGTGCCAGCAGTTTATATGGCGGGACCCATCCACATACGCAGTATTTT. This translates into CASSLYGGTHPHTQYF. The chain is built from TRBV28 and TRBJ2-3; D perhaps matches TRBD2 (6 bases). CDR1 is MDHEN, CDR2 SYDVKM, per germline. This CDR3 region has 16 residues. Trimming shortened V by 1 base and J by 7 bases, and 18 bases separated the two germline ends. The variable domain in full, completed from reference TRBV28 and TRBJ2-3, reads DVKVTQSSRYLVKRTGEKVFLECVQDMDHENMFWYRQDPGLGLRLIYFSYDVKMKEKGDIPEGYSVSREKKERFSLILESASTNQTSMYLCASSLYGGTHPHTQYFGPGTRLTVL.

This clonotype was found many times. CDR3 in amino acids: CASSPPTSGSNSGELFF. The CDR3 coding sequence is TGTGCCAGCAGCCCCCCAACTAGCGGGAGTAATTCCGGGGAGCTGTTTTTT. The rearrangement joins TRBV5-5 to TRBJ2-2; 11 bases line up with TRBD2. CDR1 and CDR2 (germline): SGHKS, YYEKEE (reference sequence). The ends lost 4 bases at V and 6 bases at J; junction bases unmatched: 11. The CDR3 has 17 amino acids.

The CDR3 here is CASSQQRSAWGLAGTEQFF. The DNA of the CDR3 is TGCGCCAGCAGCCAACAACGGTCGGCCTGGGGACTAGCGGGGACTGAGCAGTTCTTC. The V and J genes are TRBV4-3 and TRBJ2-1; 13 nucleotides agree with TRBD2. This CDR3 contains 19 residues. V lost 2 bases, J lost 9 bases, and 16 bases stayed unmatched. Per the germline V gene, CDR1 is LGHNA and CDR2 is YSLEER.

The DNA of the CDR3 is TGTGCCAGCAGTTACAAGGGTAGCAACAATGAGCAGTTCTTC. Translating gives CASSYKGSNNEQFF. This chain uses TRBV6-2 or TRBV6-3 with TRBJ2-1; D ambiguous. CDR3 length: 14 residues. Germline V CDR1 and CDR2: MNHEY, SVGEGT. Between the trimmed V and J ends, which lost 2 bases and 5 bases, there was a span of 10 bases.

This clonotype was seen a handful of times. This CDR3 is CATSDPAVAGGYTGELFF. The CDR3 DNA reads as TGTGCCACCAGTGACCCGGCCGTAGCGGGAGGGTACACCGGGGAGCTGTTTTTT. This sequence joins TRBV24-1 and TRBJ2-2; 11 nucleotides agree with TRBD2. Germline lookup yields CDR1 KGHDR and CDR2 SFDVKD. V was clipped by 4 bases and J by 3 bases; unmatched bases: 9. The CDR3 runs to 18 residues.

This clonotype was seen at least ten times. At one end, the junction sequence differs from germline, possibly due to a read error. The chain carries TRBV7-7 and TRBJ2-1; 9 positions match TRBD2. The CDR3 totals 16 residues. Germline CDR1 is SSHAT and CDR2 is FNYEAQ (reference sequence). The CDR3 DNA reads as TGTGCTAGCAGCTTAAACAGTCTAGCGGGGTACAATGAGCAGTTCTTC. Translated: CASSLNSLAGYNEQFF.

This clonotype was seen ten or more times. The chain combines TRBV25-1 with TRBJ2-3; 12 bases are shared with TRBD2. This CDR3 region has 15 residues. CDR1 is MGHDK and CDR2 is SYGVNS in the germline V gene. Trimming removed 3 bases from V and 5 bases from J; junction bases left unmatched: 3. In DNA, the CDR3 is TGTGCCAGCAGTGATTGGACTAGCGGGAAAGATACGCAGTATTTT. Translated, it gives CASSDWTSGKDTQYF.

Of note for this clonotype: This sequence may be a read error, since a much larger clone differs from it by one base. This chain links TRBV20-1 with TRBJ2-7; 9 bases align to TRBD2. The CDR3 sequence is 15 residues long. In germline, CDR1 is DFQATT, CDR2 SNEGSKA (reference sequence). As DNA, the CDR3 is TGCTGTGCTAGAGGGGGCGGGAGGGATTCCTACGAGCAGTACTTC. As protein: CCARGGGRDSYEQYF.

The V and J genes are TRBV7-2 and TRBJ2-3; 7 bases map to TRBD2. J was trimmed by 4 bases and V by 5 bases; bases with no gene match: 6. CDR1 is SGHTA and CDR2 is FQGNSA in the germline V gene. CDR3 length: 14 amino acids. The CDR3 DNA sequence: TGTGCCAGCAGCACTTGGGGGGGTTCAGATACGCAGTATTTT. This codes for CASSTWGGSDTQYF.

This clonotype was recorded many times. DNA of the CDR3: TGTGCCATCAGGGAAAGGGGGACAGGCTACGAGCAGTACTTC. It codes for CAIRERGTGYEQYF. This chain uses TRBV10-3 with TRBJ2-7, with 8 bases lining up with TRBD1. Germline assignment: CDR1 ENHRY and CDR2 SYGVKD. The V gene end was trimmed by 6 bases and the J gene end by 3 bases; junction bases not matched to a gene: 7. This CDR3 region has 14 residues.

The V call is TRBV2, the J call TRBJ2-2; 7 nucleotides agree with TRBD2. Trimming took 4 bases from V and 1 from J; bases not matched to a gene: 3. Germline assignment: CDR1 SNHLY and CDR2 FYNNEI. The CDR3 has 15 residues. In nucleotides, the CDR3 is TGTGCCAGCAGTGGGACTAGGGTGAACACCGGGGAGCTGTTTTTT. It codes for CASSGTRVNTGELFF. The full variable domain, with the rest looked up from reference TRBV2 and TRBJ2-2, is EPEVTQTPSHQVTQMGQEVILRCVPISNHLYFYWYRQILGQKVEFLVSFYNNEISEKSEIFDDQFSVERPDGSNFTLKIRSTKLEDSAMYFCASSGTRVNTGELFFGEGSRLTVL.